This TCR beta chain came from a study of blood T cell repertoires in COVID-19. Study at large: COVID-19 samples, acute and convalescent, were from the United States, Italy and Spain.

Germline-derived CDR1 and CDR2 are PRHDT and FYEKMQ (reference sequence). The CDR3 consists of 17 residues. Trimming removed 4 bases from V and 5 bases from J; junction bases left unmatched: 12. Authors' processing steps: Estimates of nucleated cell counts were drawn from the amplification of reference gene primers. Clones were read by immunoSEQ multiplex PCR, and TCRdb kept only the in-frame ones, dropping some. That table supplies the V and J calls and clone size; D and trimming were determined from the DNA. The sample lists 40,000 to 60,000 clones, 70% to 85% occurring once. This receptor was obtained from a human donor in a cohort sampled during active COVID-19. Material for sequencing was peripheral blood. The chain recombines TRBV13 with TRBJ1-1; 11 bases line up with TRBD1. CDR3 region: CASSYTRRGQGGTEAFF. The CDR3 nucleotides read TGTGCCAGCAGCTACACCCGCCGGGGACAGGGGGGGACTGAAGCTTTCTTT. The whole variable domain, remainder taken from reference TRBV13 and TRBJ1-1, is AAGVIQSPRHLIKEKRETATLKCYPIPRHDTVYWYQQGPGQDPQFLISFYEKMQSDKGSIPDRFSAQQFSDYHSELNMSSLELGDSALYFCASSYTRRGQGGTEAFFGQGTRLTVV.